The 27 T cell receptor beta chains given below trace back to one sample, sequenced in a study of T cell responses to AZD1222 COVID-19 vaccine. Produced via immunoSEQ multiplex PCR; TCRdb's table is partial and in-frame only. The data contain 120,000 to 150,000 clones, 75% to 95% of them singletons. The material was peripheral blood, obtained on day 0 of MenACWY control vaccination. These receptors were taken from an adult in good health.

The rearrangement links TRBV10-3 to TRBJ2-7, with 9 bases that match TRBD2. Unmatched junction bases numbered 6, after V lost 3 bases and J lost 0 bases. In germline, CDR1 is ENHRY, CDR2 SYGVKD. The CDR3 runs 16 residues. The CDR3 nucleotides read TGTGCCATCAGTGAAGGAGGCGGGAGGGCCTCCTACGAGCAGTACTTC. Translating it yields CAISEGGGRASYEQYF.

This clone turned up a few times. This chain connects TRBV20-1 to TRBJ2-7; TRBD1 matches 7 bases. CDR1 is DFQATT and CDR2 is SNEGSKA in the germline V gene (reference sequence). Trimming at V came to 3 bases and at J to 0 bases, leaving 5 bases not matched to a gene. The CDR3 covers 14 residues. The CDR3 DNA follows: TGCAGTGCTAGTATGACAGGGAGCTCCTACGAGCAGTACTTC. Translation gives CSASMTGSSYEQYF.

With respect to this clone: The same CDR3 can be traced to other DNA sequences in this sample. The chain is built from TRBV27 and TRBJ1-1; weak D call: TRBD1 (5 bases). The CDR3 totals 13 residues. Trimming removed 3 bases from V and 5 bases from J, with 10 bases in between. The germline V gene encodes CDR1 MNHEY and CDR2 SMNVEV (reference sequence). The CDR3 DNA reads as TGTGCCAGCAGTTTTAGGGCAGGGACTGAAGCTTTCTTT. This sequence encodes CASSFRAGTEAFF.

This chain uses TRBV7-2 with TRBJ2-7; the D gene is possibly TRBD2 (6 bases). There are 18 residues in the CDR3. Germline V gives CDR1 SGHTA, CDR2 FQGNSA. With 2 bases removed from V and 3 bases from J, the gap between germline ends came to 23 bases. CDR3 coding DNA: TGTGCCAGCAGCTTACGTCATGGGACTGGCCGACGCTACTACGAGCAGTACTTC. This translates into CASSLRHGTGRRYYEQYF.

V is TRBV19 and J is TRBJ2-7; 13 nucleotides line up with TRBD2. CDR1 is LNHDA, CDR2 SQIVND, per germline (reference sequence). Trimming took 3 bases from V and 1 from J; bases not matched to a gene: 12. This CDR3 spans 19 amino acids. CDR3 DNA sequence: TGTGCCAGTAGTATCTCGGGGCACCCGGGACTAGCGGGGTCCTACGAGCAGTACTTC. It specifies CASSISGHPGLAGSYEQYF.

The count of this clone is one. The gene calls are TRBV30 and TRBJ1-3; D is undetermined. V dropped 3 bases and J dropped 2 bases, with 14 bases sitting between them. This CDR3 is built from 15 residues. The germline gives CDR1 GTSNPN, CDR2 SVGIG (reference sequence). CDR3 nucleotides: TGTGCCTGGAGCGATCGAGGGAAGACTGGAAACACCATATATTTT. Residues: CAWSDRGKTGNTIYF.

This sequence joins TRBV6-5 and TRBJ2-7, with a weak D call TRBD1 (6 bases). V lost 6 bases, J lost 2 bases, and 17 bases lay in between. Germline assignment: CDR1 MNHEY and CDR2 SVGAGI. The CDR3 length is 15 residues. The CDR3 protein is CASSRDKKAPYEQYF. The CDR3 nucleotides read TGTGCCAGCAGCAGGGACAAAAAGGCCCCCTACGAGCAGTACTTC.

The V call is TRBV5-1, the J call TRBJ2-5, with TRBD2 as a possible D gene (6 bases). Germline-derived CDR1 and CDR2 are SGHRS and YFSETQ. V was trimmed by 5 bases and J by 4 bases, leaving 12 bases between them. The CDR3 extends over 13 amino acids. CDR3 sequence (DNA): TGCGCCAGCAGTATGGGACTGCTAGAGACCCAGTACTTC. Translated: CASSMGLLETQYF.

V usage is TRBV5-8 and J usage is TRBJ2-1; 9 bases map to TRBD1. CDR3 length: 15 residues. The germline CDR1 and CDR2 sequences are SGHTS and YDEGEE. Trimming took 1 base from V and 7 from J; bases not matched to a gene: 6. The CDR3 sequence is CASSLPWTGVNEQFF. As DNA, the CDR3 is TGTGCCAGCAGCTTGCCTTGGACAGGGGTAAATGAGCAGTTCTTC.

The V call is TRBV30, the J call TRBJ1-1; the D is unclear. Per the germline V gene, CDR1 is GTSNPN and CDR2 is SVGIG (reference sequence). The V end was cut by 3 bases, the J end by 6 bases, with 14 bases between. The CDR3 runs to 13 residues. CDR3 in DNA: TGTGCCTGGAGGATCAGCGGTAGGGCTGAAGCTTTCTTT. This sequence encodes CAWRISGRAEAFF.

This clone has just one count. The J gene is TRBJ1-4, the V gene TRBV6-5; possible D gene TRBD1, 5 bases. In germline, CDR1 is MNHEY, CDR2 SVGAGI. Trimming took 6 bases from V and 7 from J, leaving 12 bases between them. This CDR3 has 13 residues. In DNA, the CDR3 is TGTGCCAGCAGACGACACGGGGGTGAAAAACTGTTTTTT. Protein sequence: CASRRHGGEKLFF.

The chain employs TRBV6-5 and TRBJ1-2; maybe TRBD1 (5 bases). From germline, CDR1 is MNHEY and CDR2 SVGAGI. CDR3 length: 13 residues. The V end lost 6 bases, the J end lost 3 bases, and 11 bases lay between the germline ends. The CDR3 DNA follows: TGTGCCAGCAGCGAGGACACTTACTATGGCTACACCTTC. It is translated as CASSEDTYYGYTF.

The chain uses TRBV7-6 and TRBJ2-1; 13 bases are shared with TRBD2. Germline V CDR1 and CDR2: SGHVS, FNYEAQ. The CDR3 runs 18 residues. Trimming removed 2 bases from V and 2 bases from J; junction bases left unmatched: 6. CDR3 DNA: TGTGCCAGCAGCTTATTACTAGCGGGGGGGCGAGCCTACAATGAGCAGTTCTTC. It codes for CASSLLLAGGRAYNEQFF.

The rearrangement links TRBV19 to TRBJ1-2; 8 bases map to TRBD1. Germline V gene data show CDR1 as LNHDA and CDR2 as SQIVND (reference sequence). Trimming cost V 7 bases and J 2 bases; bases outside gene matches: 6. The CDR3 contains 14 residues. CDR3 nucleotides: TGTGCCAGTACTACAGGGGGTGGAAACTATGGCTACACCTTC. Translation gives CASTTGGGNYGYTF.

This rearrangement joins TRBV18 to TRBJ2-7; 9 bases are shared with TRBD1. CDR3 size: 15 residues. The V gene end was trimmed by 3 bases and the J gene end by 2 bases; junction bases not matched to a gene: 5. CDR1 KGHSH and CDR2 LQKENI come from the germline V gene. The CDR3 nucleotides are TGTGCCAGCTCACCTGGGACAGGGAAAACCTACGAGCAGTACTTC. Amino acid sequence: CASSPGTGKTYEQYF.

This chain joins TRBV5-5 and TRBJ1-1, with 7 bases aligning to TRBD1. Germline V gene data show CDR1 as SGHKS and CDR2 as YYEKEE (reference sequence). V trimming: 3 bases; J trimming: 0 bases; junction bases outside the gene matches: 5. CDR3 length: 15 residues. The DNA for the CDR3 is TGTGCCAGCAGCTCGGGACAGACCATGAACACTGAAGCTTTCTTT. Protein product: CASSSGQTMNTEAFF.

This chain uses TRBV6-4 with TRBJ2-5; 7 nucleotides align to TRBD2. V gave up 0 bases and J gave up 5 bases; unmatched junction bases: 15. Germline V gene sequence: CDR1 MRHNA, CDR2 SNTAGT. This CDR3 region has 18 residues. CDR3 region: CASSDSRSGTTYLETQYF. In DNA, the CDR3 is TGTGCCAGCAGTGACTCGAGGTCCGGGACTACCTACCTTGAGACCCAGTACTTC.

The chain combines TRBV18 with TRBJ1-6; unclear D gene. This CDR3 has 15 residues. Trimming removed 3 bases from V and 7 bases from J, with 13 bases in between. Germline CDR1 and CDR2: KGHSH and LQKENI. Here the CDR3 reads CASSPSVTWNSPLHF. The CDR3 DNA sequence: TGTGCCAGCTCACCTTCGGTGACCTGGAATTCACCCCTCCACTTT.

The rearrangement uses TRBV6-4 and TRBJ1-2, with 7 bases identical to TRBD1. V shed 0 bases and J 4 bases; nucleotides not matched to a gene: 8. Germline CDR1 MRHNA, CDR2 SNTAGT. The CDR3 has 16 residues. DNA of the CDR3: TGTGCCAGCAGTGACTCGACAGGGCTGGATACCTATGGCTACACCTTC. Amino acid sequence: CASSDSTGLDTYGYTF.

The chain couples TRBV5-6 to TRBJ2-3; a possible D gene is TRBD2 (6 bases). In germline, CDR1 is SGHDT, CDR2 YYEEEE. V was shortened by 4 bases and J by 4 bases, with 10 bases between the two germline ends. The CDR3 sequence is 13 residues long. This chain's CDR3 is CASSPEGSDTQYF. In nucleotides, the CDR3 is TGTGCCAGCAGCCCGGAGGGGTCAGATACGCAGTATTTT.

The chain joins TRBV13 to TRBJ1-2; D gene unclear. The CDR3 runs to 15 residues. From germline, CDR1 is PRHDT and CDR2 FYEKMQ (reference sequence). V shed 0 bases and J shed 1 base, with 9 bases lying between them. CDR3 sequence reads: CASSLGPSINYGYTF. CDR3 nucleotides: TGTGCCAGCAGCTTAGGACCTTCTATTAACTATGGCTACACCTTC.

The rearrangement uses TRBV2 and TRBJ1-2; 7 bases map to TRBD1. V lost 5 bases, J lost 7 bases, and 4 bases stayed unmatched. The CDR3 is made up of 12 amino acids. Germline values: CDR1 SNHLY, CDR2 FYNNEI. The CDR3 DNA reads TGTGCCAGCAGTATCCAGGGGGGTGGCTACACCTTC. Encoded protein: CASSIQGGGYTF.

This chain connects TRBV11-2 to TRBJ1-1, with no clear D. Per germline, CDR1 SGHAT and CDR2 FQNNGV. The V and J ends lost 1 base and 1 base respectively, with 4 bases between them. This CDR3 has 13 residues. CDR3 bases: TGTGCCAGCAGCTTAGCCTGGAACACTGAAGCTTTCTTT. Its protein product is CASSLAWNTEAFF.

CDR3 sequence (DNA): TGCGCCAGCAGCTTGGATGGGCTTAGCAATCAGCCCCAGCATTTT. As protein: CASSLDGLSNQPQHF. V and J are TRBV5-1 and TRBJ1-5; D not certain. This CDR3 spans 15 amino acids. Deletions cut 0 bases from V and 0 bases from J, with 7 bases between. CDR1 and CDR2 from the germline V gene are SGHRS and YFSETQ.

The chain combines TRBV24-1 with TRBJ2-7; no reliable D call. CDR3 size: 11 residues. The germline V gene has CDR1 KGHDR and CDR2 SFDVKD. Trimming removed 4 bases at V and 3 bases at J, with 3 bases between. CDR3 nucleotides: TGTGCCACCAGTGACGACTACGAGCAGTACTTC. Protein: CATSDDYEQYF.

The CDR3 bases are TGTGCCAGCAGCGTAGCGTTAGGTGGTGGTACGCAGTATTTT. It yields the protein CASSVALGGGTQYF. The chain is built from TRBV9 and TRBJ2-3; D unclear. This CDR3 is built from 14 residues. Germline CDR1 is SGDLS and CDR2 is YYNGEE. With 0 bases removed from V and 8 bases from J, the gap between germline ends came to 13 bases.

The chain recombines TRBV27 with TRBJ2-2; TRBD1 is a possible D gene (5 bases). Trimming cost V 2 bases and J 5 bases, with 18 bases left between them. The V gene's germline CDR1 is MNHEY and CDR2 SMNVEV (reference sequence). This CDR3 is 17 amino acids long. CDR3 protein: CASSLNGVWQGTGELFF. The CDR3 nucleotides are TGTGCCAGCAGTTTAAATGGTGTGTGGCAGGGAACCGGGGAGCTGTTTTTT.